This T cell receptor beta chain was profiled in a study of cytomegalovirus exposure and HLA in healthy donors. The CDR3 has 14 amino acids. The V end was cut by 5 bases, the J end by 0 bases, with 11 bases between. In germline, CDR1 is SEHNR, CDR2 FQNEAQ (reference sequence). On this clone itself: What it binds is unknown.

Study-wide points: There were under 200 TCR beta chains listed as cytomegalovirus-associated. In the 130 or so validation repertoires, a later analysis found that first-cohort TCR clusters tended to co-occur.

Assay: immunoSEQ multiplex PCR; the TCRdb copy retains only in-frame clones and omits some. There are roughly 250,000 clones in the sample; approximately 83% occur only once, and around 1.2% lies in the top ten. Material for sequencing was PBMCs. The chain combines TRBV7-9 with TRBJ2-7; TRBD1 might be the D (6 bases). The TCR was taken from a woman in her twenties or thirties in good health and CMV-seropositive. The CDR3 DNA reads as TGTGCCAGCAGCCCGGACAGCTACTCCTACGAGCAGTACTTC. This gives the protein CASSPDSYSYEQYF.